Sequencing of this T cell receptor (beta chain) was carried out in a study of T cell repertoires in cytomegalovirus infection. Findings of the study overall: Ex vivo responses were dominated by HLA-C-restricted CMV-specific TCR beta clonotypes.

Each CDR3 protein is one row after TCRdb ran MiXCR on the reads. The sample lists about 490,000 distinct CDR3 sequences; roughly 10% were seen once. This clonotype was detected many times. Its antigen is currently unknown. Germline assignment: CDR1 SGHAT and CDR2 FQDESV (reference sequence). This CDR3 has 16 residues. Trimming left V 5 bases short and J 0 bases short, with 15 bases between. This receptor was identified in a human donor in good health (CMV status not recorded). Some clones in this sample may be carry-over from other donors' samples. Sequences were obtained from PBMCs. The chain links TRBV11-1 to TRBJ2-3, with D perhaps being TRBD1 or TRBD2 (5 bases each). The CDR3 DNA reads as TGTGCCAGCAGCCCTAGGGACGGTCGCAGCACAGATACGCAGTATTTT. It is translated as CASSPRDGRSTDTQYF.